Below, one TCR beta chain is given with its context. Its antigen is as yet unknown. This entry is derived from a study of shared clonotypes between healthy human individuals. Study observations and caveats: Genetic and exposure-history diversity was limited by the few donors.

Profiled with immunoSEQ multiplex PCR; TCRdb holds only in-frame clones, not every one. The sample yields about 2.3 million clones, about 92% seen once. Germline V gives CDR1 SGHRS, CDR2 YFSETQ. CDR3 length: 15 amino acids. Trimming removed 0 bases from V and 4 bases from J, with 14 bases in between. The chain recombines TRBV5-1 with TRBJ2-7; D is uncertain. The TCR comes from a man younger than 30 in good health. Some clones in this sample may be carry-over from other donors' samples. The source material was naive CD4+ T cells from PBMCs. Subset noted: CD45RA+ positively selected. The CDR3 sequence is CASSLAPERLYEQYF. Here the CDR3 DNA reads TGCGCCAGCAGCTTGGCCCCCGAAAGACTTTACGAGCAGTACTTC.